This T cell receptor beta chain was documented in a study of blood T cell repertoires in COVID-19 (dated by TCRdb to 2018 to 2021). Concerning the study at large: Samples covering the acute and convalescent phases of COVID-19 were provided by collaborators in the United States, Italy and Spain. Where available, HLA class I and class II types were obtained from metadata supplied by the sample provider rather than from assay-based typing. The sample metadata nearly always contained a de-identified subject ID, COVID-19 status, age in years and sex. The prospective study material was composed of cDNA or gDNA derived from T cells, B-cell-depleted T cells, or PBMCs. Subjects who had been exposed to COVID-19, were actively infected with it, or had recovered from it provided the deeply sampled blood TCRbeta repertoires that made up the dataset. The repertoires were released in a freely available public database meant as a resource for research on the immune response to SARS-CoV-2. The samples were drawn from two sources: the first 160 participants of the ongoing ImmuneRACE study, and 1,000 to 1,500 subjects contributed by 6 global collaborators.

With respect to this clone: Its antigen target is currently unknown. It has no much larger one-base neighbor in the sample; base qualities were not kept.

Results and caveats for the whole study, not just this receptor: Clinical and demographic metadata were provided uncurated, with the amount varying by source and participant.

TCRbeta CDR3 regions were amplified from genomic DNA using the immunoSEQ Assay, a bias-controlled multiplex PCR. As for how the authors treated the data: The number of nucleated cells in each sample was estimated by amplification of reference gene primers within the assay. To quantify the absolute abundance of each unique TCRbeta CDR3 rearrangement, sequence reads were collapsed and filtered. For each sample, productive Simpson clonality was calculated as the square root of Simpson's diversity index across productive rearrangements. Not all clones reach the TCRdb copy of this immuneACCESS table, which keeps in-frame sequences only. Checked studies attribute under half of the gap to unresolved V genes and leave the rest unexplained. D and trimming were read from the DNA, whereas the V and J calls and clone size are those reported in that table. This sample is represented by 150,000 to 180,000 clones; roughly 78% of them were singletons. The biggest ten clones account for around 1.7% of the sample.

The collaborating institutions used their own protocols to collect whole blood in K2EDTA tubes. Collaborator samples were shipped for TCRbeta analysis as frozen whole blood, isolated PBMCs, or DNA extracted from either sample type. Material for sequencing was peripheral blood. This TCR was sampled from a man aged 80 or over with acute or convalescent COVID-19.

The DNA sequence is TGTGCCAGCAGCCATGCCAGGGCAGAGACCCAGTACTTC. Its protein is CASSHARAETQYF. The sequence is built from TRBV5-6 and TRBJ2-5; a tentative D match to TRBD1 spans 5 bases. The junction shows trimming of 4 bases on V and 4 bases on J, plus 11 bases between the germline ends. The germline V gene gives CDR1 as SGHDT and CDR2 as YYEEEE. Its CDR3 holds 13 amino acids, cysteine through phenylalanine. Only the CDR3 region is kept as DNA, spanning 39 bases read in frame from base 1. Outside the CDR3, residues come from the reference TRBV5-6 and TRBJ2-5 proteins, so the full variable domain is: DAGVTQSPTHLIKTRGQQVTLRCSPKSGHDTVSWYQQALGQGPQFIFQYYEEEERQRGNFPDRFSGHQFPNYSSELNVNALLLGDSALYLCASSHARAETQYFGPGTRLLVL.